This T cell receptor beta chain was observed in a study of early T cells in non-severe SARS-CoV-2 infection. As for the study in general: It was bulk RNA from unsorted whole blood that was sequenced, and the chains were unpaired. Study findings and constraints: Matching results from VDJdb favored anti-spike CD8 responses, leaving private and CD4 specificities undetected.

This CDR3 is built from 15 residues. CDR1 is SEHNR, CDR2 FQNEAQ, per germline (reference sequence). V lost 5 bases, J lost 0 bases, and 14 bases lay in between. This clonotype has at least ten counts. Antigen specificity is unknown. A single record per CDR3 protein comes from TCRdb applying MiXCR to the 5' RACE reads. The repertoire consists of under 85,000 distinct CDR3 sequences, with 11% occurring once and the leading ten covering around 5%. The sample was whole blood, taken at baseline. The V gene is TRBV7-9, the J gene TRBJ2-7; D is possibly TRBD1 (5 bases). The source of this sequence is an adult who was a healthcare worker with PCR-confirmed SARS-CoV-2 infection or an uninfected control (not recorded which). The CDR3, as DNA: TGTGCCAGCAGCCCGAGAGACAGTAGCTCCTACGAGCAGTACTTC. This sequence encodes CASSPRDSSSYEQYF. The whole variable domain, remainder taken from reference TRBV7-9 and TRBJ2-7, is DTGVSQNPRHKITKRGQNVTFRCDPISEHNRLYWYRQTLGQGPEFLTYFQNEAQLEKSRLLSDRFSAERPKGSFSTLEIQRTEQGDSAMYLCASSPRDSSSYEQYFGPGTRLTVT.